The table lists the clone carrying this T cell receptor beta chain with a few counts. Antigen specificity is unknown. V dropped 4 bases and J dropped 4; count of bases not matched to a gene: 3. CDR1 and CDR2 from the germline V gene are LGHDT and YNNKEL (reference sequence). The CDR3 sequence is 14 residues long. The sample originates from a study of T cell responses to AZD1222 COVID-19 vaccine. Across the study: Both about-4-week and about-12-week second-dose recipients were combined. Study results and limitations: Donor demographics were predominantly white British with a female majority; clonal diversity may be underestimated. The study found vaccine-associated CD4 TCRs spanning spike, dominant at 160-218 and 743-854. Increased Spike-specific TCR breadth and depth were observed after two AZD1222 doses.

Measured with immunoSEQ multiplex PCR; TCRdb has only the in-frame clones, and not every one. The table records about 120,000 clones, over 75% of them present only once. The rearrangement joins TRBV3-1 (or the pseudogene TRBV3-2) to TRBJ2-2; 7 bases map to TRBD1. The source material was peripheral blood, sampled on day 0 of AZD1222 vaccination. This receptor was taken from an adult in good health. CDR3 residues: CASSLGGITGELFF. DNA of the CDR3: TGTGCCAGCAGCCTAGGGGGCATCACCGGGGAGCTGTTTTTT.